Below, 3 T cell receptor beta chains from the same sample are listed, as sequenced in a study of cytomegalovirus exposure and HLA in healthy donors. Vbeta (60) and Jbeta (13) primers were used in the PCR. The data were produced by immunoSEQ multiplex PCR, yet TCRdb's version contains in-frame clones alone and is incomplete. The profile shows more than 200,000 clones, over 75% of them singletons. Input material: PBMCs. The source is a man between 18 and 29 years old in good health and CMV-seronegative.

Only a few counts were recorded for this clone. The V call is TRBV5-6, the J call TRBJ1-2, with 8 positions matching TRBD1. Germline V gene sequence: CDR1 SGHDT, CDR2 YYEEEE. The CDR3 runs to 16 residues. J gave up 1 base and V 4 bases, and 9 bases lay outside the gene matches. Here the CDR3 reads CASSSRTGSFNYGYTF. The CDR3 region has the DNA TGTGCCAGCAGCAGTCGGACAGGGAGTTTTAACTATGGCTACACCTTC.

This chain uses TRBV19 with TRBJ1-1, with D uncertain. With 7 bases removed from V and 0 bases from J, the gap between germline ends came to 24 bases. Per the germline V gene, CDR1 is LNHDA and CDR2 is SQIVND (reference sequence). CDR3 length: 18 residues. This CDR3 reads CASNPIPTPELMNTEAFF. The CDR3 nucleotides read TGTGCCAGTAACCCGATCCCCACCCCAGAATTAATGAACACTGAAGCTTTCTTT.

This clone was recorded a few times. The rearrangement joins TRBV4-3 to TRBJ1-4; 9 bases agree with TRBD1. The CDR3 spans 15 residues. CDR1 is LGHNA, CDR2 YSLEER, per germline. The trim removed 3 bases at V and 10 bases at J, leaving 9 bases unmatched. CDR3 protein: CASSHWTGVGGKLFF. The CDR3 DNA is TGCGCCAGCAGCCATTGGACAGGGGTGGGGGGAAAACTGTTTTTT.